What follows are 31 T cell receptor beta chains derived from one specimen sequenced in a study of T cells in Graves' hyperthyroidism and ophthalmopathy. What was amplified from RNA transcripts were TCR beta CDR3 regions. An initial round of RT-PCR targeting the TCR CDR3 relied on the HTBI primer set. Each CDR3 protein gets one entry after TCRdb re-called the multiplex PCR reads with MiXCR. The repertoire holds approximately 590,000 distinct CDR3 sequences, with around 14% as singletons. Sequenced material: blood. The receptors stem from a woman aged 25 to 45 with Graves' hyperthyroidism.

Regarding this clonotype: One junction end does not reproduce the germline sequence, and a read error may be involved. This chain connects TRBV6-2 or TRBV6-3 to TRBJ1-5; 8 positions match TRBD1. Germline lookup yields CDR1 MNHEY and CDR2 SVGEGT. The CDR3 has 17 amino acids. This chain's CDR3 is CASSADREAGSSQPQHF. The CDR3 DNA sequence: TGTGCCAGCAGTGCGGACAGGGAGGCTGGTAGCAGTCAGCCCCAGCATTTT.

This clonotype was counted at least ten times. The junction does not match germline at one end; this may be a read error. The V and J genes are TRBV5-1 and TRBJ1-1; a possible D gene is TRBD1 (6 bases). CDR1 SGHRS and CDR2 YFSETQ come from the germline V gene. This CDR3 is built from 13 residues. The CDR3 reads CASSRTANTETFF. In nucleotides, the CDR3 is TGCGCCAGCAGTAGGACAGCGAACACTGAAACTTTCTTT.

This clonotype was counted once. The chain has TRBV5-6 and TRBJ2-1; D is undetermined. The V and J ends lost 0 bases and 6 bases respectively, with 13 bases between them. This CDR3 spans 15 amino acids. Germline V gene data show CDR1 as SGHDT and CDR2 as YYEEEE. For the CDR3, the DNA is TGTGCCAGCAGCTTGGGGGTAGGCCCCGCCAATGAGCAGTTCTTC. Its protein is CASSLGVGPANEQFF.

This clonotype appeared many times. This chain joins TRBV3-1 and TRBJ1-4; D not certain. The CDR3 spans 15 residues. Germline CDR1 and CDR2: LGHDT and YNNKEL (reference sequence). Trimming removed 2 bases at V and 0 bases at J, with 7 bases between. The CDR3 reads CASSQPRATNEKLFF. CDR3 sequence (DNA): TGTGCCAGCAGCCAACCTCGCGCAACTAATGAAAAACTGTTTTTT.

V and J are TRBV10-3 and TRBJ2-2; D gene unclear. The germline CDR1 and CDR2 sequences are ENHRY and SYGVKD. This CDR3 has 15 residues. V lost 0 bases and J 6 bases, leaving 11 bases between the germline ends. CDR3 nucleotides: TGTGCCATCAGTGAGTCGGCAATGCCCGCCGGGGAGCTGTTTTTT. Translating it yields CAISESAMPAGELFF.

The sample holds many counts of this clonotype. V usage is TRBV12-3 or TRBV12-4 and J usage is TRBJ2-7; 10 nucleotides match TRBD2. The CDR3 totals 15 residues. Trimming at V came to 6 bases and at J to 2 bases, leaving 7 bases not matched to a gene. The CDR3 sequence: CASRTGTSATYEQYF. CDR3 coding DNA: TGTGCCAGCAGAACCGGGACTAGCGCAACCTACGAGCAGTACTTC.

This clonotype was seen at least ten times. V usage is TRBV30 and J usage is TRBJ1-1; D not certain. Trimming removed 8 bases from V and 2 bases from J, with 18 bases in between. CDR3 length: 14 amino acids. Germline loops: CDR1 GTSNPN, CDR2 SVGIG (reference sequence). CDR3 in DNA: TGTGCCAGCGGGCGTCTACGTTTTAACACTGAAGCTTTCTTT. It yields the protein CASGRLRFNTEAFF.

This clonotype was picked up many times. In nucleotides, the CDR3 is TGTGCCAGCTCCCCCGACAGGGGTGGCAATCAGCCCCAGCATTTT. Its protein is CASSPDRGGNQPQHF. This chain uses TRBV2 with TRBJ1-5, with 8 bases that match TRBD1. Germline CDR1 and CDR2: SNHLY and FYNNEI. V lost 8 bases, J lost 2 bases, and 8 bases stayed unmatched. There are 15 residues in the CDR3.

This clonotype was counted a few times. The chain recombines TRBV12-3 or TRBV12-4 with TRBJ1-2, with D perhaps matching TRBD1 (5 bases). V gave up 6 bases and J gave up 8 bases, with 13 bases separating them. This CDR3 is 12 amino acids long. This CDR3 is CASSLGGVGYTF. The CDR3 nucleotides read TGTGCCAGCAGCCTGGGAGGGGTCGGCTACACCTTC.

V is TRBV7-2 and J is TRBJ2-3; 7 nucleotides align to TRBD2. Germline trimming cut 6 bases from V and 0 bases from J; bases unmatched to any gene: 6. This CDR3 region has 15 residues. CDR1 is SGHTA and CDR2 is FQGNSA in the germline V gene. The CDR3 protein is CASSYWRESTDTQYF. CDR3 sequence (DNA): TGTGCCAGCAGTTATTGGCGGGAGAGCACAGATACGCAGTATTTT.

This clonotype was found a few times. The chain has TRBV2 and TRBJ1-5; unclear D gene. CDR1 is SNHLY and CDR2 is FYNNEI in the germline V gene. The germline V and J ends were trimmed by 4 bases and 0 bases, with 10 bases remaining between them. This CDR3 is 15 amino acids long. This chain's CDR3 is CASSAFGYSNQPQHF. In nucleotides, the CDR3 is TGTGCCAGCAGTGCGTTCGGCTATAGCAATCAGCCCCAGCATTTT. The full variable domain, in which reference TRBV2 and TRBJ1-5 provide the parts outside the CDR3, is EPEVTQTPSHQVTQMGQEVILRCVPISNHLYFYWYRQILGQKVEFLVSFYNNEISEKSEIFDDQFSVERPDGSNFTLKIRSTKLEDSAMYFCASSAFGYSNQPQHFGDGTRLSIL.

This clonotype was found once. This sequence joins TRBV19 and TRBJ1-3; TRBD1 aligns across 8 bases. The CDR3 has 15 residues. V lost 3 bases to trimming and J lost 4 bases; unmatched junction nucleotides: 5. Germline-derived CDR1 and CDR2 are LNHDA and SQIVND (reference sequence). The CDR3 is CASSIADREGNTIYF. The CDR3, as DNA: TGTGCCAGTAGTATCGCGGACAGGGAAGGAAACACCATATATTTT. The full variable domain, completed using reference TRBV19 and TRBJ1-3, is DGGITQSPKYLFRKEGQNVTLSCEQNLNHDAMYWYRQDPGQGLRLIYYSQIVNDFQKGDIAEGYSVSREKKESFPLTVTSAQKNPTAFYLCASSIADREGNTIYFGEGSWLTVV.

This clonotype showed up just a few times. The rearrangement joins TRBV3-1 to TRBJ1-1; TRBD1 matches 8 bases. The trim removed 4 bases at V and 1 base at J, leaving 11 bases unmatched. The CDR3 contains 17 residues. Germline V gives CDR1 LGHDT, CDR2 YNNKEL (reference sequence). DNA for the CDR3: TGTGCCAGCAGCCCGAACATGACAGGGGTTGGGAACACTGAAGCTTTCTTT. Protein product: CASSPNMTGVGNTEAFF. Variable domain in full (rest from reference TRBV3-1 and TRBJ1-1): DTAVSQTPKYLVTQMGNDKSIKCEQNLGHDTMYWYKQDSKKFLKIMFSYNNKELIINETVPNRFSPKSPDKAHLNLHINSLELGDSAVYFCASSPNMTGVGNTEAFFGQGTRLTVV.

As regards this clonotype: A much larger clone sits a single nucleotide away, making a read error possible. This CDR3 reads CAGSLKSGDGPYGYTF. The CDR3 coding sequence is TGTGCCGGCAGTTTAAAATCCGGAGACGGTCCCTATGGCTACACCTTC. The V call is TRBV27, the J call TRBJ1-2, with D hard to call. There are 16 residues in the CDR3. The germline gives CDR1 MNHEY, CDR2 SMNVEV (reference sequence).

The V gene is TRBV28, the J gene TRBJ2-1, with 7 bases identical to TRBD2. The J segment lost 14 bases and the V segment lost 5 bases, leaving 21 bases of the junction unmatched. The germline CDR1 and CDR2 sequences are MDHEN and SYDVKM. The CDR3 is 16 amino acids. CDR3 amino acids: CASSTQGGAGARGKFF. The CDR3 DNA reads TGTGCCAGCAGTACCCAGGGAGGGGCCGGGGCCCGGGGGAAGTTCTTC.

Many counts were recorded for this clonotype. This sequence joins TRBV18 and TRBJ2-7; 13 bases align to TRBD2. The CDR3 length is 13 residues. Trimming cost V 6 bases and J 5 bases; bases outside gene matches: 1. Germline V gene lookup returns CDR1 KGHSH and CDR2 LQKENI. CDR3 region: CASSTSGRNEQYF. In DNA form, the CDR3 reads TGTGCCAGCTCGACTAGCGGGAGGAACGAGCAGTACTTC.

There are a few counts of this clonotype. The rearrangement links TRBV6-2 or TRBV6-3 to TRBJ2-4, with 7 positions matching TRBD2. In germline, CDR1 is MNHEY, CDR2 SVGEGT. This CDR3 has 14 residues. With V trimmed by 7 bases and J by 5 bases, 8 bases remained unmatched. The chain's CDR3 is CASNPGTTENIQYF. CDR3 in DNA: TGTGCCAGCAACCCCGGGACTACCGAAAACATTCAGTACTTC.

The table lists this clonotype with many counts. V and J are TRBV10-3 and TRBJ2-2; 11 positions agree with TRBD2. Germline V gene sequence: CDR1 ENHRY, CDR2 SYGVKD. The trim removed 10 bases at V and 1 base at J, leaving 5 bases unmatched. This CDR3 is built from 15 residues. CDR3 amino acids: CATLGLAENTGELFF. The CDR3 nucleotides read TGTGCCACCCTGGGACTAGCGGAGAACACCGGGGAGCTGTTTTTT.

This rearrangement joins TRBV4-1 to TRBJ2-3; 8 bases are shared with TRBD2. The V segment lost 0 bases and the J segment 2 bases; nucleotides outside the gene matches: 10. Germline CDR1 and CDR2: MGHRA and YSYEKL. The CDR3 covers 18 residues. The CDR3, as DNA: TGCGCCAGCAGCCAAGACGGTGTTGCGGGGGGAACCACAGATACGCAGTATTTT. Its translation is CASSQDGVAGGTTDTQYF.

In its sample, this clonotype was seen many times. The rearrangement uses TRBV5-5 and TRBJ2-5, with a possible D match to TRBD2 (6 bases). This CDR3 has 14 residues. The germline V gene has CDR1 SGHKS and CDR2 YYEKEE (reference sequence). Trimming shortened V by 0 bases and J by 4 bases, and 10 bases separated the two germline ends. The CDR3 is CASSLDASVETQYF. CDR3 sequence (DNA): TGTGCCAGCAGCTTGGATGCTAGCGTAGAGACCCAGTACTTC.

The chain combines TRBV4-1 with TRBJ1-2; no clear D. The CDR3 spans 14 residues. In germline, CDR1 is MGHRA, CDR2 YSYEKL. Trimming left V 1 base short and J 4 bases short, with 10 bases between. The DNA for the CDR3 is TGCGCCAGCAGCCAAGGGGCAGGCCTCTATGGCTACACCTTC. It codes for CASSQGAGLYGYTF.

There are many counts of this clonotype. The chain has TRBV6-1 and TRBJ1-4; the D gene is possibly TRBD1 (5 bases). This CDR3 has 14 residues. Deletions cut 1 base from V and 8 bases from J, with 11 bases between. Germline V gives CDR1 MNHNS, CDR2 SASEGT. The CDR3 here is CASSEGPWGEKLFF. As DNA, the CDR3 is TGTGCCAGCAGTGAAGGGCCCTGGGGGGAAAAACTGTTTTTT.

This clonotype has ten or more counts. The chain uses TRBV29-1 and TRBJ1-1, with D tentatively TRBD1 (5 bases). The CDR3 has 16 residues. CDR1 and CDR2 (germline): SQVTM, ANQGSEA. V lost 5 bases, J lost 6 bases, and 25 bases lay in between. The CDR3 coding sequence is TGCAGCGTTAAGGGGACGCAAGGGTGGTTAGGCGCTGAAGCTTTCTTT. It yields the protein CSVKGTQGWLGAEAFF.

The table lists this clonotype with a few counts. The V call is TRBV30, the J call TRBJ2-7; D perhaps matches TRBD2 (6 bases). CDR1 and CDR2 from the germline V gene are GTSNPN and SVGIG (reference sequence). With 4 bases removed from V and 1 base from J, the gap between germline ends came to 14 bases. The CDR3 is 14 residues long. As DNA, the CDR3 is TGTGCCTGGAACCCCCGGACTACTTCCTACGAGCAGTACTTC. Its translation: CAWNPRTTSYEQYF.

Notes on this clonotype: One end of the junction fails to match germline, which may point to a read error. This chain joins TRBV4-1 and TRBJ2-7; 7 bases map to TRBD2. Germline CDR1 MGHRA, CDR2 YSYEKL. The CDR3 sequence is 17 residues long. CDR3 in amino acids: CASSQAFREAQSYEQYF. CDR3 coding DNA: TGTGCCAGCAGCCAAGCGTTCCGGGAGGCGCAATCCTACGAGCAGTACTTC.

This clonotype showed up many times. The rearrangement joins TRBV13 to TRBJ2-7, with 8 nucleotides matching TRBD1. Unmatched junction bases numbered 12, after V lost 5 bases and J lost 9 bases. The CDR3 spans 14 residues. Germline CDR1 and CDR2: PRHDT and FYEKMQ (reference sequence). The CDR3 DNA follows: TGTGCCAGCAGCGGGGACAGGCGTCCCTATGGGCAGTACTTC. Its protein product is CASSGDRRPYGQYF.

This CDR3 reads CASSYSDRAWEQYF. The CDR3, as DNA: TGTGCCAGCAGTTACTCGGACAGGGCGTGGGAGCAGTACTTC. The chain is built from TRBV6-6 and TRBJ2-7, with 8 bases aligning to TRBD1. V trimming: 0 bases; J trimming: 7 bases; junction bases outside the gene matches: 5. Germline V gene data show CDR1 as MNHNY and CDR2 as SVGAGI (reference sequence). The length of the CDR3 is 14 residues.

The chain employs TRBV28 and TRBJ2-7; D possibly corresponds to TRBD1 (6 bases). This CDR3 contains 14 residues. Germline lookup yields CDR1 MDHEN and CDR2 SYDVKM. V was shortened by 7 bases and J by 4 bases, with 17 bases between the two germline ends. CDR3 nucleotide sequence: TGTGCCAGCACCATGGGGGCCTCTGTTTACGAGCAGTACTTC. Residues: CASTMGASVYEQYF. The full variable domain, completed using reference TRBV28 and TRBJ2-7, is DVKVTQSSRYLVKRTGEKVFLECVQDMDHENMFWYRQDPGLGLRLIYFSYDVKMKEKGDIPEGYSVSREKKERFSLILESASTNQTSMYLCASTMGASVYEQYFGPGTRLTVT.

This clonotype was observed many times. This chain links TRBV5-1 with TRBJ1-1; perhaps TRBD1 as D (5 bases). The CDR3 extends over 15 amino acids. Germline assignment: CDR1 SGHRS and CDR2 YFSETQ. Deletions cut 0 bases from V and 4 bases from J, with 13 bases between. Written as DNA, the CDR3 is TGCGCCAGCAGCTTGGTCGGAGGGGCGGGCACTGAAGCTTTCTTT. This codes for CASSLVGGAGTEAFF. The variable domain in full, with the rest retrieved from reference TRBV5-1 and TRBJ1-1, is KAGVTQTPRYLIKTRGQQVTLSCSPISGHRSVSWYQQTPGQGLQFLFEYFSETQRNKGNFPGRFSGRQFSNSRSEMNVSTLELGDSALYLCASSLVGGAGTEAFFGQGTRLTVV.

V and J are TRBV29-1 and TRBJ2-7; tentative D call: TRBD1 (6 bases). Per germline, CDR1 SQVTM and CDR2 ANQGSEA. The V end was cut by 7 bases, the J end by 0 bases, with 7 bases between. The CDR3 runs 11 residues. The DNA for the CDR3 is TGCAGCGGGACAGTCTCCTACGAGCAGTACTTC. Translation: CSGTVSYEQYF.

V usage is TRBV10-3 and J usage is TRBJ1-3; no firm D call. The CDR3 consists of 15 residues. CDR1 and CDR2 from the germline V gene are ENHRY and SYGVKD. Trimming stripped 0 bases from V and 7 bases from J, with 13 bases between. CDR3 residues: CAISESGGVANTIYF. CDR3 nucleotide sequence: TGTGCCATCAGTGAGTCGGGAGGAGTTGCGAACACCATATATTTT.